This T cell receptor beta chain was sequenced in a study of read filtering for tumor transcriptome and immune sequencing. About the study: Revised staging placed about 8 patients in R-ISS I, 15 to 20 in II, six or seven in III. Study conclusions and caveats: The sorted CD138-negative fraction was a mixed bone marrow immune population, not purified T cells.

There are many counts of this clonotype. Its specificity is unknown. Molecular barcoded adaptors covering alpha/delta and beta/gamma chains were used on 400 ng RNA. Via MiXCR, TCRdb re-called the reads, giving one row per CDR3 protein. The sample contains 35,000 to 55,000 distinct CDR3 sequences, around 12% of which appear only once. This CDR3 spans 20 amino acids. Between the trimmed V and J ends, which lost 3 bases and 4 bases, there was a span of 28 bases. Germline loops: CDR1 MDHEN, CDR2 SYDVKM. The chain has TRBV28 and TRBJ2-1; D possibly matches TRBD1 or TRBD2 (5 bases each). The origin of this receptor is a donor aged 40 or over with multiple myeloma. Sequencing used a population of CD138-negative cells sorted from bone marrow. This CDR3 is CASSFPTGGYYRNPYNEQFF. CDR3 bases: TGTGCCAGCAGTTTTCCCACTGGGGGATACTACCGAAACCCTTACAATGAGCAGTTCTTC. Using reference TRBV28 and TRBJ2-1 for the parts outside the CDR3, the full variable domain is DVKVTQSSRYLVKRTGEKVFLECVQDMDHENMFWYRQDPGLGLRLIYFSYDVKMKEKGDIPEGYSVSREKKERFSLILESASTNQTSMYLCASSFPTGGYYRNPYNEQFFGPGTRLTVL.